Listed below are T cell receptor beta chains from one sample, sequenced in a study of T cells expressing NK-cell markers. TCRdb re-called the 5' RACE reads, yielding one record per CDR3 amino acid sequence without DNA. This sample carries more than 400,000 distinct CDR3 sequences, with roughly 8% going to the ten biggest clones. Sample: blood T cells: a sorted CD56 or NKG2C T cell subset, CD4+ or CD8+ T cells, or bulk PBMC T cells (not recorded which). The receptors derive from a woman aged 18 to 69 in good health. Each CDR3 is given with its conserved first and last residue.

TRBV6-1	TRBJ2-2	CASSRGQGWTYGELFF
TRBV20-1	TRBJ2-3	CSVPAGTGGFSTDTQYF
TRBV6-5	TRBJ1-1	CASSYFSGEAFF
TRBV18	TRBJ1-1	CASSRVGDTEAFF
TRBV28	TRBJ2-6	CASSLLFSGSSGANVLTF
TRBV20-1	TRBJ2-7	CSARGGLGSEQYF
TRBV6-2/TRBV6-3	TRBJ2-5	CAIGDRKETQYF
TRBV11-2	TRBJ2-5	CASSMGGGRETQYF
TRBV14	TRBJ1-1	CASSLGGLYGTEAFF
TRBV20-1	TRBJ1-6	CSARALADPLHF
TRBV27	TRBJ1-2	CASSLKGQGTRPRGYTF
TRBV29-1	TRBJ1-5	CSVGGTGLKEPQHF
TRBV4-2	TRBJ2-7	CASSQGRDSYEQYF
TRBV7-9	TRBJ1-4	CASSLGRTVATNEKLFF
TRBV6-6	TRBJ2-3	CASSPGLDTQYF
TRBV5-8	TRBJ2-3	CASSFGPVTDTQYF
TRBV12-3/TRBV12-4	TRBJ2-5	CASSFPSGGFQETQYF
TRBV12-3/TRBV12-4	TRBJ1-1	CVSSTDSNTEAFF
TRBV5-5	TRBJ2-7	CASSWGQAYEQYF
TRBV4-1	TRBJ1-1	CASSPWGQGPPEAFF
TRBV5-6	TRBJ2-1	CASSGTPSSYNEQFF
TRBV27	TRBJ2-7	CASSLPSRVSYEQYF
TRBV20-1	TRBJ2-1	CSARPRQERGRYNEQFF
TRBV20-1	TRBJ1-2	CSAGDRVGYGYTF
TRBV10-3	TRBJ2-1	CATGLAGHNEQFF
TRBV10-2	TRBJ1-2	CASSGTSYGYTF
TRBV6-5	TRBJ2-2	CASSYEGTTGELFF
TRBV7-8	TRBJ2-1	CASAGTSILGEQFF
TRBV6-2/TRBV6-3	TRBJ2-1	CASSYVAGGYNEQFF
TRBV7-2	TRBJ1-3	CASSLGGTAGNTIYF
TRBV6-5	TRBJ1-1	CASRPHNTEAFF
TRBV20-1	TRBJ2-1	CSASRAGGISSYNEQFF
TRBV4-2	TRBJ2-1	CASSQDGWRELYNEQFF
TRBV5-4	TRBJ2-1	CASSGAGLALNEQFF
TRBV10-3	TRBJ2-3	CAISDPDYPSTDTQYF
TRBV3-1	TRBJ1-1	CASSQDPGGEAFF
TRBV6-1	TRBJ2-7	CASGTGLASYEQYF
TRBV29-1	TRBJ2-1	CSGGTSGRADEQFF
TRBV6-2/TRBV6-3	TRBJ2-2	CASQKDRANTGELFF
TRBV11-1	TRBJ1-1	CASIESRRFGSLNTEAFF
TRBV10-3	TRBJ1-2	CAISEEGQDYGYTF
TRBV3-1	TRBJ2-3	CASSQENTQYF
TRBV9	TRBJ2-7	CASSVGASPRSSYEQYF
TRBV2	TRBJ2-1	CASLTQTGGIYNEQFF
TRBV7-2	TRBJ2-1	CASSLFRTGVNEQFF
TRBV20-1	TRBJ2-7	CSAPAVLSSYEQYF
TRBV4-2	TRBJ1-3	CASSQERGRQGSDTIYF
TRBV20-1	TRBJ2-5	CSASDRGRETQYF
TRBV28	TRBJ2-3	CASSLSGQGSRTQYF
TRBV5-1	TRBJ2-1	CASSFAGGTSGNEQFF
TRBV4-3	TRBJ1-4	CASSQDPGQNEPEKLFF
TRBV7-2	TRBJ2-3	CASTLLAGVSPTQYF
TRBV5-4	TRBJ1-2	CASSLSGTGLIYGYTF